This is a list of T cell receptor beta chains from one sample in a study of blood T cells in healthy people across ages. TCRdb redid the calling of the 5' RACE reads with MiXCR, one entry per CDR3 protein. The sample has some 1.1 million distinct CDR3 sequences, roughly two fifths seen once. Material for sequencing was blood. The receptors derive from a man aged 18 to 30 in good health. Both conserved end residues are part of each CDR3.

cdr3_aa: CASSFRTGLSYEQYF; j_call: TRBJ2-7; cdr3_length: 15; v_call: TRBV13
cdr3_aa: CASSPGQGRNQPQHF; j_call: TRBJ1-5; cdr3_length: 15; v_call: TRBV7-2
cdr3_aa: CASRPGSSQPQHF; j_call: TRBJ1-5; cdr3_length: 13; v_call: TRBV6-6
cdr3_aa: CASSPGVVQLSTDTQYF; j_call: TRBJ2-3; cdr3_length: 17; v_call: TRBV11-2
cdr3_aa: CASTKGVTGELFF; j_call: TRBJ2-2; cdr3_length: 13; v_call: TRBV6-1
cdr3_aa: CASSLKDEQFF; j_call: TRBJ2-1; cdr3_length: 11; v_call: TRBV2
cdr3_aa: CASSSGRQSGYTF; j_call: TRBJ1-2; cdr3_length: 13; v_call: TRBV7-6
cdr3_aa: CSATFSSGFYNEQFF; j_call: TRBJ2-1; cdr3_length: 15; v_call: TRBV20-1
cdr3_aa: CSARRGDRGGNGYTF; j_call: TRBJ1-2; cdr3_length: 15; v_call: TRBV20-1
cdr3_aa: CASSQDSQAPYGYTF; j_call: TRBJ1-2; cdr3_length: 15; v_call: TRBV4-3
cdr3_aa: CASSQSYTEAFF; j_call: TRBJ1-1; cdr3_length: 12; v_call: TRBV4-1
cdr3_aa: CASSTGKGGYGYTF; j_call: TRBJ1-2; cdr3_length: 14; v_call: TRBV9
cdr3_aa: CASSPASGADTQYF; j_call: TRBJ2-3; cdr3_length: 14; v_call: TRBV7-3
cdr3_aa: CASSRRTDWDGYTF; j_call: TRBJ1-2; cdr3_length: 14; v_call: TRBV27
cdr3_aa: CASSQRLLNTGELFF; j_call: TRBJ2-2; cdr3_length: 15; v_call: TRBV4-2
cdr3_aa: CASSPFPSGILLTDTQYF; j_call: TRBJ2-3; cdr3_length: 18; v_call: TRBV12-3/TRBV12-4
cdr3_aa: CASLPPGRGNYGYTF; j_call: TRBJ1-2; cdr3_length: 15; v_call: TRBV28
cdr3_aa: CASSLNSDTEAFF; j_call: TRBJ1-1; cdr3_length: 13; v_call: TRBV7-7
cdr3_aa: CASSIGALGYSNQPQHF; j_call: TRBJ1-5; cdr3_length: 17; v_call: TRBV19
cdr3_aa: CASSYSWTGSYEQYF; j_call: TRBJ2-7; cdr3_length: 15; v_call: TRBV6-5
cdr3_aa: CASSWAQNTEAFF; j_call: TRBJ1-1; cdr3_length: 13; v_call: TRBV6-5
cdr3_aa: CASPSGTGGDDTEAFF; j_call: TRBJ1-1; cdr3_length: 16; v_call: TRBV27
cdr3_aa: CSAALGGRAFF; j_call: TRBJ1-1; cdr3_length: 11; v_call: TRBV20-1
cdr3_aa: CASSVTDYSINEQFF; j_call: TRBJ2-1; cdr3_length: 15; v_call: TRBV9
cdr3_aa: CASSSFGEETNYGYTF; j_call: TRBJ1-2; cdr3_length: 16; v_call: TRBV6-6
cdr3_aa: CASSPIGDRERWNIQYF; j_call: .; cdr3_length: 17; v_call: TRBV19
cdr3_aa: CASSLAQANTGELFF; j_call: TRBJ2-2; cdr3_length: 15; v_call: TRBV7-3
cdr3_aa: CASSSPGDADTQYF; j_call: TRBJ2-3; cdr3_length: 14; v_call: TRBV28
cdr3_aa: CASSQNPQGILGYTF; j_call: TRBJ1-2; cdr3_length: 15; v_call: TRBV4-3
cdr3_aa: CASSLVQQEGYTF; j_call: TRBJ1-2; cdr3_length: 13; v_call: TRBV7-9
cdr3_aa: CASSVGGGINIQYF; j_call: TRBJ2-4; cdr3_length: 14; v_call: TRBV9
cdr3_aa: CSANRGRDQPQHF; j_call: TRBJ1-5; cdr3_length: 13; v_call: TRBV20-1
cdr3_aa: CASSSGEYNEQYF; j_call: TRBJ2-5; cdr3_length: 13; v_call: TRBV6-5
cdr3_aa: CASSSVPYQPQHF; j_call: TRBJ1-5; cdr3_length: 13; v_call: TRBV6-2/TRBV6-3
cdr3_aa: CASRLEGDTQYF; j_call: TRBJ2-3; cdr3_length: 12; v_call: TRBV2
cdr3_aa: CASRDHTDTQYF; j_call: TRBJ2-3; cdr3_length: 12; v_call: TRBV6-6
cdr3_aa: CSVEDGGRGFDTEAFF; j_call: TRBJ1-1; cdr3_length: 16; v_call: TRBV29-1
cdr3_aa: CASSRDYYNEQFF; j_call: TRBJ2-1; cdr3_length: 13; v_call: TRBV6-5
cdr3_aa: CASRRTSGGQDTQYF; j_call: TRBJ2-3; cdr3_length: 15; v_call: TRBV7-3
cdr3_aa: CVSSATRDSRTDTQYF; j_call: TRBJ2-3; cdr3_length: 16; v_call: TRBV28
cdr3_aa: CSTSLGQSSNQPQHF; j_call: TRBJ1-5; cdr3_length: 15; v_call: TRBV20-1
cdr3_aa: CASRMTPTSSYEQYF; j_call: TRBJ2-7; cdr3_length: 15; v_call: TRBV5-5
cdr3_aa: CASSYYGQASSYNEQFF; j_call: TRBJ2-1; cdr3_length: 17; v_call: TRBV6-2/TRBV6-3
cdr3_aa: CASSQEARADTQYF; j_call: TRBJ2-3; cdr3_length: 14; v_call: TRBV4-1
cdr3_aa: CASSLSPDSYNEQFF; j_call: TRBJ2-1; cdr3_length: 15; v_call: TRBV11-2
cdr3_aa: CASSSFRDRVSNEQFF; j_call: TRBJ2-1; cdr3_length: 16; v_call: TRBV18
cdr3_aa: CASSPPAGGNQPQHF; j_call: TRBJ1-5; cdr3_length: 15; v_call: TRBV6-2/TRBV6-3
cdr3_aa: CASSIEGRTEAFF; j_call: TRBJ1-1; cdr3_length: 13; v_call: TRBV19
cdr3_aa: CSARETSTSTDTQYF; j_call: TRBJ2-3; cdr3_length: 15; v_call: TRBV20-1
cdr3_aa: CASSLDRGAGEAFF; j_call: TRBJ1-1; cdr3_length: 14; v_call: TRBV11-2
cdr3_aa: CASSLGTGGVVDEQFF; j_call: TRBJ2-1; cdr3_length: 16; v_call: TRBV12-3/TRBV12-4
cdr3_aa: CASKPVFGAPGTQYF; j_call: TRBJ2-5; cdr3_length: 15; v_call: TRBV27
cdr3_aa: CASSRGGPGYNEQFF; j_call: TRBJ2-1; cdr3_length: 15; v_call: TRBV5-1